Below, 23 T cell receptor beta chains from the same sample are listed, as sequenced in a study of T cells after yellow fever vaccination. One entry per CDR3 protein results from TCRdb running MiXCR on the 5' RACE reads. The table has around 350,000 distinct CDR3 sequences, roughly 11% seen once. Specimen: PBMCs, collected on the day of the first yellow fever vaccination. Receptors were obtained from a man aged 18 to 30 who received the YFV17D yellow fever vaccine.

Only one count was recorded for this clonotype. Possible read error: a much larger clone is one base away. V and J are TRBV5-6 and TRBJ2-5; possibly TRBD2 for D (5 bases). The CDR3 extends over 13 amino acids. The V end was cut by 4 bases, the J end by 1 base, with 8 bases between. Germline V gives CDR1 SGHDT, CDR2 YYEEEE. CDR3 in amino acids: CASSHGLQETQYF. CDR3 DNA sequence: TGTGCCAGCAGCCACGGACTCCAAGAGACCCAGTACTTC.

This chain uses TRBV4-1 with TRBJ1-1; D remains ambiguous. V gave up 10 bases and J gave up 3 bases, with 18 bases separating them. CDR3 length: 14 amino acids. Germline V gives CDR1 MGHRA, CDR2 YSYEKL. The CDR3 sequence: CATAAGPAYTEAFF. Here the CDR3 DNA reads TGCGCCACCGCAGCGGGCCCGGCCTACACTGAAGCTTTCTTT.

The chain recombines TRBV10-1 with TRBJ2-5; 8 bases agree with TRBD1. The CDR3 length is 13 residues. J gave up 5 bases and V 7 bases, and 6 bases lay outside the gene matches. Germline CDR1 reads WNHNN; CDR2 reads SYGVQD (reference sequence). The CDR3 here is CASIGQGTETQYF. CDR3 nucleotides: TGCGCCAGCATTGGACAGGGCACCGAGACCCAGTACTTC.

This clonotype occurred many times. This chain uses TRBV5-8 with TRBJ2-7; D gene ambiguous. The V end lost 0 bases, the J end lost 2 bases, and 12 bases lay between the germline ends. Germline V lookup: CDR1 SGHTS, CDR2 YDEGEE. The CDR3 spans 15 residues. This CDR3 is CASSLGTFGTYEQYV. CDR3 in DNA: TGTGCCAGCAGCTTGGGTACTTTTGGCACCTACGAGCAGTACGTC.

This clonotype was seen more than once but under ten times. For the CDR3, the DNA is TGCAGTGCTAGAGATCAGCAAGAGACCCAGTACTTC. Protein: CSARDQQETQYF. The chain employs TRBV20-1 and TRBJ2-5; D call uncertain. Between the trimmed V and J ends, which lost 0 bases and 2 bases, there was a span of 4 bases. This CDR3 region has 12 residues. Germline CDR1 reads DFQATT; CDR2 reads SNEGSKA (reference sequence).

The chain uses TRBV6-2 or TRBV6-3 and TRBJ1-2, with D possibly TRBD1 on 5 matching bases. The CDR3 spans 16 residues. In germline, CDR1 is MNHEY, CDR2 SVGEGT. V was clipped by 7 bases and J by 6 bases, with 24 bases between them. The CDR3, as DNA: TGTGCCAGCACTCCGGAGGCGGTTCAGGGAGGGAATGGCTACACCTTC. It encodes CASTPEAVQGGNGYTF.

The table lists this clonotype with many counts. This chain links TRBV6-5 with TRBJ1-2; D remains unclear. V was pared by 4 bases and J by 8 bases, with 17 bases between. The germline CDR1 and CDR2 sequences are MNHEY and SVGAGI. This CDR3 has 14 residues. The CDR3 coding sequence is TGTGCCAGCAGTTCGGGCCGATACTTCGAGGGCTACACCTTC. It codes for CASSSGRYFEGYTF.

The chain carries TRBV9 and TRBJ1-2, with D possibly TRBD1 on 6 matching bases. Trimming stripped 3 bases from V and 3 bases from J, with 12 bases between. The CDR3 runs 14 residues. Germline V gene lookup returns CDR1 SGDLS and CDR2 YYNGEE. CDR3 in amino acids: CASSGGTTHYGYTF. Written as DNA, the CDR3 is TGTGCCAGCAGCGGGGGGACAACTCACTATGGCTACACCTTC.

In its sample, this clonotype was seen a few times. The chain links TRBV5-5 to TRBJ2-7; the D is unclear. The CDR3 has 14 residues. Germline V gives CDR1 SGHKS, CDR2 YYEKEE (reference sequence). V was pared by 1 base and J by 0 bases, with 8 bases between. For the CDR3, the DNA is TGTGCCAGCAGCTTGAGGCGAGACTCCTACGAGCAGTACGTC. The encoded protein is CASSLRRDSYEQYV.

This clonotype was detected only a few times. The chain has TRBV6-2 or TRBV6-3 and TRBJ2-7; D could derive from TRBD1 or TRBD2 (5 bases each). V was clipped by 5 bases and J by 3 bases, with 17 bases between them. The CDR3 has 15 amino acids. Germline lookup yields CDR1 MNHEY and CDR2 SVGEGT. The CDR3: CASSLVGGQGYEQYV. CDR3 bases: TGTGCCAGCAGTCTGGTAGGAGGACAAGGCTACGAGCAGTACGTC.

This clonotype has a handful of counts. V is TRBV5-1 and J is TRBJ2-3; D possibly matches TRBD1 or TRBD2 (6 bases each). The V end was cut by 10 bases, the J end by 0 bases, with 15 bases between. The CDR3 totals 14 residues. The germline gives CDR1 SGHRS, CDR2 YFSETQ. The CDR3 DNA is TGCGCCTCTCAAAGGGGGGTTAGCACAGATACGCAGTATTTT. Protein product: CASQRGVSTDTQYF.

V is TRBV12-3 or TRBV12-4 and J is TRBJ2-3; 8 bases are shared with TRBD2. Trimming cost V 3 bases and J 2 bases; bases outside gene matches: 13. The CDR3 has 18 amino acids. CDR3 nucleotide sequence: TGTGCCAGCAGTTTGAAGGGACTAGTTGTCGCACACACAGATACGCAGTATTTT. This gives the protein CASSLKGLVVAHTDTQYF.

This clonotype was observed many times. The chain employs TRBV12-3 or TRBV12-4 and TRBJ1-1; 9 bases map to TRBD1. This CDR3 has 14 amino acids. V was clipped by 4 bases and J by 4 bases; unmatched bases: 4. CDR3 amino acids: CASSSTGGGTEAFF. CDR3 coding DNA: TGTGCCAGCAGTTCGACAGGGGGGGGCACTGAAGCTTTCTTT.

This clonotype showed up just a few times. The V and J genes are TRBV12-3 or TRBV12-4 and TRBJ2-7, with 8 bases fitting TRBD1. The V segment lost 5 bases and the J segment 2 bases; nucleotides outside the gene matches: 11. There are 16 residues in the CDR3. CDR3 sequence reads: CASSPHETGVPYEQYV. The CDR3 DNA sequence: TGTGCCAGCAGTCCCCATGAGACAGGGGTCCCCTACGAGCAGTACGTC.

The chain carries TRBV3-1 and TRBJ1-1, with D possibly matching TRBD1 (6 bases). This CDR3 is 15 amino acids long. V shed 0 bases and J shed 3 bases, with 11 bases lying between them. The V gene's germline CDR1 is LGHDT and CDR2 YNNKEL (reference sequence). This CDR3 is CASSQDLKGDTEAFF. The DNA for the CDR3 is TGTGCCAGCAGCCAAGATTTAAAGGGGGACACTGAAGCTTTCTTT.

The rearrangement uses TRBV12-3 or TRBV12-4 and TRBJ1-4; D gene uncertain. V was pared by 8 bases and J by 4 bases, with 11 bases between. The CDR3 extends over 13 amino acids. CDR3 in amino acids: CASALANNEKLFF. In nucleotides, the CDR3 is TGTGCCAGCGCGTTGGCTAATAATGAAAAACTGTTTTTT.

This clonotype was picked up a small number of times. The rearrangement uses TRBV7-8 and TRBJ1-3; D is unresolved. V was shortened by 5 bases and J by 2 bases, with 22 bases between the two germline ends. Germline lookup yields CDR1 SGHVS and CDR2 FQNEAQ. This CDR3 is 18 amino acids long. CDR3 loop: CASSPVLRSLGAGNTIYF. The CDR3 nucleotides are TGTGCCAGCAGCCCTGTACTGCGCAGTCTAGGCGCTGGAAACACCATATATTTT.

The chain links TRBV7-9 to TRBJ1-3; possibly TRBD1 for D (6 bases). CDR1 and CDR2 (germline): SEHNR, FQNEAQ (reference sequence). The CDR3 runs to 15 residues. Between the trimmed V and J ends, which lost 6 bases and 4 bases, there was a span of 16 bases. CDR3 in DNA: TGTGCCAGCAGGACGACCTCAGGGGTCGGAAACACCATATATTTT. The encoded protein is CASRTTSGVGNTIYF.

The chain has TRBV28 and TRBJ1-2, with D possibly TRBD1 on 6 matching bases. V was pared by 6 bases and J by 4 bases, with 12 bases between. Germline V gene sequence: CDR1 MDHEN, CDR2 SYDVKM. The CDR3 loop spans 13 amino acids. CDR3 bases: TGTGCCAGCAGGACAGGTCCCTCCTATGGCTACACCTTC. Protein sequence: CASRTGPSYGYTF.

This clonotype has just a few counts. The chain links TRBV6-2 or TRBV6-3 to TRBJ1-1, with D perhaps TRBD1 (6 bases). Germline V gene data show CDR1 as MNHEY and CDR2 as SVGEGT. The CDR3 spans 13 residues. V lost 7 bases and J 1 base, leaving 10 bases between the germline ends. CDR3 loop: CASTWTANTEAFF. In DNA form, the CDR3 reads TGTGCCAGCACTTGGACAGCGAACACTGAAGCTTTCTTT.

The chain couples TRBV6-2 or TRBV6-3 to TRBJ2-1, with a possible D match to TRBD1 (6 bases). V gave up 6 bases and J gave up 4 bases, with 13 bases separating them. Germline V gene sequence: CDR1 MNHEY, CDR2 SVGEGT. CDR3 length: 14 amino acids. The DNA of the CDR3 is TGTGCCAGCAGGGACAGCCTAGAGTACAATGAGCAGTTCTTC. It is translated as CASRDSLEYNEQFF.

This clonotype has at least ten counts. The gene calls are TRBV4-1 and TRBJ1-6, with a possible D match to TRBD1 (6 bases). Trimming left V 0 bases short and J 5 bases short, with 11 bases between. Germline assignment: CDR1 MGHRA and CDR2 YSYEKL. The CDR3 runs 16 residues. The CDR3 loop reads CASSQDRGAHNSPLHF. CDR3 in DNA: TGCGCCAGCAGCCAAGATCGGGGGGCTCATAATTCACCCCTCCACTTT.

This clonotype was observed a few times. The chain couples TRBV5-1 to TRBJ2-2; D not certain. The V and J ends lost 8 bases and 2 bases respectively, with 16 bases between them. In germline, CDR1 is SGHRS, CDR2 YFSETQ. This CDR3 contains 15 residues. The CDR3, as DNA: TGCGCCAGAGAAAGGGCACCGATTAACACCGGGGAGCTGTTTTTT. Amino acids: CARERAPINTGELFF.